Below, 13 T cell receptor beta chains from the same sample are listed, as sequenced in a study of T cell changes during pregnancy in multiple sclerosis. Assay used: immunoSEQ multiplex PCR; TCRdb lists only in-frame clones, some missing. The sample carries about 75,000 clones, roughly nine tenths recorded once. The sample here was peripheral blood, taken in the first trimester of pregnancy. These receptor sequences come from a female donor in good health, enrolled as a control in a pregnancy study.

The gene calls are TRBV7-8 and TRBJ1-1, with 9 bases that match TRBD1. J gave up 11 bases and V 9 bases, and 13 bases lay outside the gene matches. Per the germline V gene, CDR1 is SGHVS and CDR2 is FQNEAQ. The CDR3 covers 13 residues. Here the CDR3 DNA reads TGTGCCAGTTTTAGGGGACAGGGTAGTCCTGCTTTCTTT. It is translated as CASFRGQGSPAFF.

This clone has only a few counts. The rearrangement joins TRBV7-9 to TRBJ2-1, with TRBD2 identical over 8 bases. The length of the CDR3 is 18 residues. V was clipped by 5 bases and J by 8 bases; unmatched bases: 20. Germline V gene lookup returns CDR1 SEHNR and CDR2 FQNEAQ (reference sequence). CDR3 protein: CASSHALGSGKGMDEQFF. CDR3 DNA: TGTGCCAGCAGCCATGCGTTGGGTAGCGGGAAAGGCATGGATGAGCAGTTCTTC.

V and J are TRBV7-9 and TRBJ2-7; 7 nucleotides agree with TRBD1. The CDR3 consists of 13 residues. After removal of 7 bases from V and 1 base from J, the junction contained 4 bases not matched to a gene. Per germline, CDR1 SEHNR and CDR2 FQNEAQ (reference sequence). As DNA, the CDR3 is TGTGCCAGCAACAGGGGCGGGTCCTACGAGCAGTACTTC. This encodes CASNRGGSYEQYF.

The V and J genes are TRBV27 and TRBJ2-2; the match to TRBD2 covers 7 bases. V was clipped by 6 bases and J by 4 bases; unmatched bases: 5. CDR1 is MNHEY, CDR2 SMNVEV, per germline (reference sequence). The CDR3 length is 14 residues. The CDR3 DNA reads TGTGCCAGCAGCGTAGGGAGGGCCACCGGGGAGCTGTTTTTT. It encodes CASSVGRATGELFF.

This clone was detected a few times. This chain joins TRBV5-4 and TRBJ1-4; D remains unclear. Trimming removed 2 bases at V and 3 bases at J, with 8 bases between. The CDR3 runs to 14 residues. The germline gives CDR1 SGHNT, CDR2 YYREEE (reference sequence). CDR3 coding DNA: TGTGCCAGCAGCTTCCCAGGTTCTAATGAAAAACTGTTTTTT. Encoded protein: CASSFPGSNEKLFF.

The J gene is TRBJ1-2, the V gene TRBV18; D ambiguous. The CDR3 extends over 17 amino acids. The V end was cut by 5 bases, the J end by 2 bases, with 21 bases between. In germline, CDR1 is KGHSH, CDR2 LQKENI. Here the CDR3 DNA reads TGTGCCAGCTCAGCCTACGGAGGGCAGGACGGGAACTATGGCTACACCTTC. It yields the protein CASSAYGGQDGNYGYTF. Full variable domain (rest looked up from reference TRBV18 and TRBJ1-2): NAGVMQNPRHLVRRRGQEARLRCSPMKGHSHVYWYRQLPEEGLKFMVYLQKENIIDESGMPKERFSAEFPKEGPSILRIQQVVRGDSAAYFCASSAYGGQDGNYGYTFGSGTRLTVV.

CDR3 loop: CASSDRNTEAFF. The CDR3 DNA sequence: TGTGCCAGCTCTGACAGAAACACTGAAGCTTTCTTT. The J gene is TRBJ1-1, the V gene TRBV18; possible D gene TRBD1, 5 bases. Germline CDR1 is KGHSH and CDR2 is LQKENI. V lost 6 bases, J lost 2 bases, and 7 bases lay in between. The CDR3 is made up of 12 amino acids.

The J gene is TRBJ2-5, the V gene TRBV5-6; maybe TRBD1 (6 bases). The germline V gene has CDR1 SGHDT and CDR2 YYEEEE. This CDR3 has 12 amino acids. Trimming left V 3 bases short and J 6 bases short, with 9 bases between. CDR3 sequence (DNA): TGTGCCAGCAGCTGGGGACAACAGACCCAGTACTTC. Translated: CASSWGQQTQYF.

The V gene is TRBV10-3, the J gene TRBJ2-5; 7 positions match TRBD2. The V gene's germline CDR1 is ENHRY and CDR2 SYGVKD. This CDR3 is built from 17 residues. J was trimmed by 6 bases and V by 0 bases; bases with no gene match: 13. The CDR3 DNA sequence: TGTGCCATCAGTGAGTCTAAAGGGCTAGCGGAGGTCCAGACCCAGTACTTC. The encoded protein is CAISESKGLAEVQTQYF.

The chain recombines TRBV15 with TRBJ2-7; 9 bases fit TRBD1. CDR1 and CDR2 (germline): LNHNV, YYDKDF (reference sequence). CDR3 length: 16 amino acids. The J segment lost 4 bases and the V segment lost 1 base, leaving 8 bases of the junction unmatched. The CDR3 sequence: CATSRVIGQGFYEQYF. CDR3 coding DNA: TGTGCCACCAGCAGAGTTATTGGACAGGGGTTTTACGAGCAGTACTTC.

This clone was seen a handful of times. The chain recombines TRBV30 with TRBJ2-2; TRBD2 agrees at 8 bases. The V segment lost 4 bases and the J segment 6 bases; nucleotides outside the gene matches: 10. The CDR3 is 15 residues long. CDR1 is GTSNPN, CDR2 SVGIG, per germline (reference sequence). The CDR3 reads CAWTLGLGRSGELFF. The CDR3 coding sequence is TGTGCCTGGACCCTGGGACTAGGGAGATCCGGGGAGCTGTTTTTT. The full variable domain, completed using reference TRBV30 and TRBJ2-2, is SQTIHQWPATLVQPVGSPLSLECTVEGTSNPNLYWYRQAAGRGLQLLFYSVGIGQISSEVPQNLSASRPQDRQFILSSKKLLLSDSGFYLCAWTLGLGRSGELFFGEGSRLTVL.

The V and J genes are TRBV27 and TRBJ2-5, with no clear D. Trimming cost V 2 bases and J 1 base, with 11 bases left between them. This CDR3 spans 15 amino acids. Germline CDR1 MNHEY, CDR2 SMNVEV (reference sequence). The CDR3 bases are TGTGCCAGCAGTTTAAAATACTGGGCCCAAGAGACCCAGTACTTC. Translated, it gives CASSLKYWAQETQYF.

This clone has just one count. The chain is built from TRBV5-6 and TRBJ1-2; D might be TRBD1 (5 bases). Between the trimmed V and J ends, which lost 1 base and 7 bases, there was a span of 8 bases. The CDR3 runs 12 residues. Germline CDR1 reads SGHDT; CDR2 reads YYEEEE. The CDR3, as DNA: TGTGCCAGCAGCTTGTCGGGGGGTGGCTACACCTTC. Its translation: CASSLSGGGYTF.